This T cell receptor beta chain is drawn from a study of shared clonotypes between healthy human individuals. The repertoire was sequenced with immunoSEQ multiplex PCR; TCRdb's copy has only in-frame clones and lacks some. Here the sample spans some 2,000,000 clones, 95% being singletons. Germline assignment: CDR1 SNHLY and CDR2 FYNNEI. This CDR3 region has 16 residues. Losses at the gene ends were 1 base for V and 8 bases for J; bases not matched to a gene: 9. The J gene is TRBJ2-1, the V gene TRBV2; TRBD2 matches 9 bases. The specimen was naive CD4+ T cells sorted from blood. Subset here: CD45RA+ positively selected. The source is a man younger than 35 in good health. The CDR3 region has the DNA TGTGCCAGCAGTGAAGGGGCGTCTAGCGGGATAGATGAGCAGTTCTTC. This codes for CASSEGASSGIDEQFF.